This T cell receptor beta chain was sequenced during a study of control samples from healthy donors and cancer patients. The method was immunoSEQ multiplex PCR; TCRdb's version includes in-frame clones alone and lacks a portion of them. The sample carries about 120,000 clones, 75% to 90% recorded once. The receptor was derived from a woman in her 50s with colorectal cancer. Sequencing used PBMCs.

CDR3 in amino acids: CASSPDAGGGTEAFF. As DNA, the CDR3 is TGCGCCAGCAGCCCCGATGCGGGTGGAGGCACTGAAGCTTTCTTT. J is TRBJ1-1 and V is TRBV5-1; D uncertain. Germline V gene sequence: CDR1 SGHRS, CDR2 YFSETQ. CDR3 size: 15 residues. V lost 4 bases and J lost 4, with 17 bases in between.